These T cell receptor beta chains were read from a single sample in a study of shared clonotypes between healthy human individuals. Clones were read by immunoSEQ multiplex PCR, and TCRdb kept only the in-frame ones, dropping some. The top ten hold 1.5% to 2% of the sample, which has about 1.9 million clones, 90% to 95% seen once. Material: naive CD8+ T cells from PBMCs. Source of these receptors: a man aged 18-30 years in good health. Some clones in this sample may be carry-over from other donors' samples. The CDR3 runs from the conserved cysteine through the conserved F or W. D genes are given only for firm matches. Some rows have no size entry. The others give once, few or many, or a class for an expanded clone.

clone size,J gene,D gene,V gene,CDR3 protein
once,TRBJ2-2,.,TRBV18,CASSPPRVGDTGELFF
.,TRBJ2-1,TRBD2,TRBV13,CASSPYGLAGTYNEQFF
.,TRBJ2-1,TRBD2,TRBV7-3,CASSSQGGSSYNEQFF
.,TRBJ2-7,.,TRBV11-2,CASTGLRSYEQYF
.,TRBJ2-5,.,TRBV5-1,CASASGETQYF
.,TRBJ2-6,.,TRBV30,CAWGGLLVSPTGANVLTF
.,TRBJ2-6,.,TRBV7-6,CASSLGLYGPGANVLTF
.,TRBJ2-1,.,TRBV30,CAWTKTRMSSYNEQFF
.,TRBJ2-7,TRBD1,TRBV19,CASSIRDRGGDEQYF
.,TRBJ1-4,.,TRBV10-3,CAISEQNEKLFF
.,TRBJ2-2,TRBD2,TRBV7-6,CASSLALAATGELFF
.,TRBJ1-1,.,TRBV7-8,CASSLVLGEMNTEAFF
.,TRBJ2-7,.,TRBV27,CASSFGHEQYF
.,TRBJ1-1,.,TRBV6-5,CASSYSGTTEAFF
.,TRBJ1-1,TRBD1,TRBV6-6,CASSSTRQGMPEAFF
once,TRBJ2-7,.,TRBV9,CASSVSGSHSYEQYF
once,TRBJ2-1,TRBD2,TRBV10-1,CASSSVGEGEQFF
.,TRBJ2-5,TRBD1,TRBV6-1,CASSEWGQGSETQYF
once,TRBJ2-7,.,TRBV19,CASSIHKVGYEQYF
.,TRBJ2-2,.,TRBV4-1,CASTRRGTGELFF
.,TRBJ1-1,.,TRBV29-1,CSALFNFGMERSNTEAFF
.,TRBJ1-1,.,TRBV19,CASSIRGWNTEAFF
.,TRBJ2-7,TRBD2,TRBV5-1,CASTSLGLASEQYF
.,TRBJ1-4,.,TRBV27,CASSLSTGTSTNEKLFF
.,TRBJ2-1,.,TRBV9,CASSLRDHNEQFF
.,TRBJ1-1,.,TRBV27,CASSRVGQNTEAFF
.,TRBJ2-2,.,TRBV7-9,CASSSNREPANTGELFF
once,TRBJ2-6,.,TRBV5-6,CASSFFFSGANVLTF
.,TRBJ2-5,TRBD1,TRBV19,CASSTYRGPGETQYF
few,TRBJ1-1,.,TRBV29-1,CSGGEGNTEAFF
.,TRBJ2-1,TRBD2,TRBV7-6,CASSLPRLAGGYNEQFF
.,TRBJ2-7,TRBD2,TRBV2,CASSRETSGSYEQYF
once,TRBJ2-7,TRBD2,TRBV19,CASSPERERSYEQYF
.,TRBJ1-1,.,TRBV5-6,CASSYTRDKPAFF
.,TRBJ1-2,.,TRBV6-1,CASSNRYSTYGYTF
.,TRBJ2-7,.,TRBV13,CASSLGAPRGSYEQYF
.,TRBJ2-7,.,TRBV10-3,CAISDPLSGLPYEQYF
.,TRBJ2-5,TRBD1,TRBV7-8,CASSSRTGQETQYF
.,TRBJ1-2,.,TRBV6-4,CASSDRGGGYTF
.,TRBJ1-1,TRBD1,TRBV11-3,CASSGGQGENTEAFF
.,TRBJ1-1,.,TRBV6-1,CASRISPYLNTEAFF
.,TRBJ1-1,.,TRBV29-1,CSVEVQGTEAFF
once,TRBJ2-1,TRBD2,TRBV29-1,CSVVGSGGSSYNEQFF